Listed here are 9 T cell receptor beta chains from one sample, sequenced in a study of blood T cell repertoires in COVID-19 (dated by TCRdb to between 2020 and 2021). The library relied on the immunoSEQ multiplex PCR assay. TCRdb mirrors the immuneACCESS table, restricted to in-frame sequences. Some clones are absent from its copies; in checked studies, under half trace to an unresolved V gene, and the reason for the others is unknown. This sample has around 90,000 clones in its table, and 75% to 85% of those were observed once. Roughly an eighth of the sample is in the top ten clones. Sequences were obtained from peripheral blood. These receptors were collected from a human donor in a cohort sampled during active COVID-19.

The rearrangement links TRBV11-2 to TRBJ2-1; a weak D match, TRBD2 (6 bases). Germline V gene data show CDR1 as SGHAT and CDR2 as FQNNGV. With 1 base removed from V and 9 bases from J, the gap between germline ends came to 16 bases. The CDR3 is made up of 15 amino acids. The CDR3 loop is CASSLGGVPSSEQFF. The DNA of the CDR3 is TGTGCCAGCAGCTTAGGGGGGGTGCCCTCGTCTGAGCAGTTCTTC.

The chain uses TRBV18 and TRBJ1-3; 9 bases map to TRBD1. The CDR3 extends over 17 amino acids. The V gene's germline CDR1 is KGHSH and CDR2 LQKENI. The ends lost 3 bases at V and 7 bases at J; junction bases unmatched: 13. This CDR3 is CASSPMYPGTGSNTIYF. In DNA form, the CDR3 reads TGTGCCAGCTCACCGATGTACCCCGGGACAGGGTCTAACACCATATATTTT.

This clone occurred a few times. The CDR3 here is CASSLSTGDYGYTF. CDR3 coding DNA: TGCGCCAGCAGTTTGTCGACAGGGGATTATGGCTACACCTTC. This chain joins TRBV5-1 and TRBJ1-2; 8 bases map to TRBD1. This CDR3 is built from 14 residues. Per the germline V gene, CDR1 is SGHRS and CDR2 is YFSETQ. V dropped 5 bases and J dropped 5; count of bases not matched to a gene: 8. The full variable domain, rest sourced from reference TRBV5-1 and TRBJ1-2, is KAGVTQTPRYLIKTRGQQVTLSCSPISGHRSVSWYQQTPGQGLQFLFEYFSETQRNKGNFPGRFSGRQFSNSRSEMNVSTLELGDSALYLCASSLSTGDYGYTFGSGTRLTVV.

The genes are TRBV7-2 and TRBJ2-4; maybe TRBD2 (6 bases). V dropped 2 bases and J dropped 8 bases, with 13 bases sitting between them. Per the germline V gene, CDR1 is SGHTA and CDR2 is FQGNSA. The CDR3 is made up of 14 amino acids. The CDR3 loop reads CASSLTGVVDIQYF. The CDR3, as DNA: TGTGCCAGCAGCTTAACGGGGGTCGTGGACATTCAGTACTTC.

The CDR3 nucleotides read TGTGCCAGCAGCTTAAATGTGGCAGGGGAGACCCAGTACTTC. This translates into CASSLNVAGETQYF. The V call is TRBV7-2, the J call TRBJ2-5; tentative D call: TRBD1 (5 bases). V was trimmed by 2 bases and J by 5 bases, leaving 12 bases between them. The CDR3 extends over 14 amino acids. Germline CDR1 SGHTA, CDR2 FQGNSA.

Only a few counts were recorded for this clone. The CDR3 reads CASSYRQVLNSPLHF. The CDR3 DNA reads as TGTGCCAGCAGCTATCGACAGGTCCTCAATTCACCCCTCCACTTT. The rearrangement uses TRBV3-1 (or the pseudogene TRBV3-2) and TRBJ1-6; D might be TRBD1 (6 bases). V shed 5 bases and J shed 7 bases, with 15 bases lying between them. Germline-derived CDR1 and CDR2 are LGHDT and YNNKEL (reference sequence). The CDR3 consists of 15 residues.

The CDR3 region has the DNA TGTGCCAGCAGGGCGGGCGGGGGGTCCTACAATGAGCAGTTCTTC. This translates into CASRAGGGSYNEQFF. The gene calls are TRBV28 and TRBJ2-1; 8 bases map to TRBD2. Germline trimming cut 6 bases from V and 1 base from J; bases unmatched to any gene: 5. CDR1 and CDR2 (germline): MDHEN, SYDVKM. CDR3 length: 15 residues. Full variable domain (missing parts from reference TRBV28 and TRBJ2-1): DVKVTQSSRYLVKRTGEKVFLECVQDMDHENMFWYRQDPGLGLRLIYFSYDVKMKEKGDIPEGYSVSREKKERFSLILESASTNQTSMYLCASRAGGGSYNEQFFGPGTRLTVL.

This chain links TRBV6-5 with TRBJ2-7, with D tentatively TRBD1 (6 bases). This CDR3 comprises 12 residues. V was shortened by 5 bases and J by 4 bases, with 9 bases between the two germline ends. Germline V gene lookup returns CDR1 MNHEY and CDR2 SVGAGI. Here the CDR3 reads CASSPQGYEQYF. CDR3 bases: TGTGCCAGCAGTCCACAGGGATACGAGCAGTACTTC.

The table lists this clone with a few counts. J is TRBJ2-2 and V is TRBV4-3; D is uncertain. The V gene lost 1 base and the J gene lost 4 bases, with 7 bases spanning the gap. Per germline, CDR1 LGHNA and CDR2 YSLEER. This CDR3 spans 14 amino acids. In DNA, the CDR3 is TGCGCCAGCAGCCAAGGGCTCATCACCGGGGAGCTGTTTTTT. Its translation: CASSQGLITGELFF.